This TCR beta chain was profiled in a study of radiation and T cells in renal cell carcinoma. Across the whole study: Nephrectomy followed 15 Gy stereotactic body radiation by 4 weeks.

Clones were read by immunoSEQ multiplex PCR, and TCRdb kept only the in-frame ones, dropping some. The table lists about 88,000 clones, about 88% of them singletons, with approximately 8% in the top ten. With regard to this clone: Its antigen is unknown.

The time point denotes: baseline pretreatment blood. The treatment is: 15 Gy SBRT to primary tumor, nephrectomy 4 weeks later. Radiation-treated patients gave blood at baseline, week 2 and week 4. CDR1 is LNHDA, CDR2 SQIVND, per germline (reference sequence). This CDR3 contains 15 residues. The V and J ends lost 3 bases and 6 bases, in that order; junction bases with no gene match: 6. Overall study findings and caveats: Pretreatment tumor biopsies were lacking, so baseline clonotypes are unknown.

The sequence came from a middle-aged man with renal cell carcinoma. The material sequenced was blood, taken from a patient whose treatment included radiotherapy and nephrectomy. This chain links TRBV19 with TRBJ2-1; 9 bases agree with TRBD2. This CDR3 is CASSIASGIGNEQFF. Here the CDR3 DNA reads TGTGCCAGTAGTATCGCTAGCGGGATCGGCAATGAGCAGTTCTTC.